Following are 17 T cell receptor beta chains from one sample sequenced in a study of T cells in Graves' hyperthyroidism and ophthalmopathy. TCR beta CDR3 regions were amplified from RNA transcripts. First-round RT-PCR with HTBI primers amplified the TCR CDR3 region. TCRdb fed the multiplex PCR reads into MiXCR, producing one record per CDR3 protein. Of fewer than 850,000 distinct CDR3 sequences in the sample, 15% to 20% were seen once. What was sequenced was blood. Receptor source: a man aged 50-60 years with Graves' hyperthyroidism.

This clonotype appeared many times. This chain joins TRBV12-3 or TRBV12-4 and TRBJ2-2; TRBD2 is a possible D gene (5 bases). V was cut by 6 bases and J by 5 bases, with 10 bases left in between. The CDR3 is 13 amino acids. The CDR3 loop is CASSPTSTGELFF. The CDR3 region has the DNA TGTGCCAGCAGCCCCACTAGTACCGGGGAGCTGTTTTTT.

There are many counts of this clonotype. The chain carries TRBV2 and TRBJ2-1; TRBD1 aligns across 8 bases. The CDR3 is 16 residues long. In germline, CDR1 is SNHLY, CDR2 FYNNEI. V shed 6 bases and J 2 bases; nucleotides not matched to a gene: 9. CDR3 protein: CASRKDREAAYNEQFF. In DNA form, the CDR3 reads TGTGCCAGCAGGAAGGACAGGGAAGCTGCCTACAATGAGCAGTTCTTC.

This clonotype was detected many times. V gene TRBV6-1 combines with J gene TRBJ2-7, with D tentatively TRBD1 (5 bases). The CDR3 covers 12 residues. V was clipped by 7 bases and J by 0 bases, with 7 bases between them. CDR1 MNHNS and CDR2 SASEGT come from the germline V gene. CDR3 residues: CASTGSSYEQYF. The CDR3 DNA reads as TGTGCCAGCACAGGGTCCTCCTACGAGCAGTACTTC.

This clonotype was picked up many times. The chain uses TRBV27 and TRBJ2-7; D could derive from TRBD1 or TRBD2 (5 bases each). The CDR3 is made up of 16 amino acids. Germline loops: CDR1 MNHEY, CDR2 SMNVEV (reference sequence). The V end lost 6 bases, the J end lost 4 bases, and 22 bases lay between the germline ends. The CDR3 DNA follows: TGTGCCAGCAGCGAGTGGTGGGGTGGGGGTAGTTACGAGCAGTACTTC. Protein product: CASSEWWGGGSYEQYF.

This clonotype appeared a few times. This chain links TRBV6-2 or TRBV6-3 with TRBJ2-1; D uncertain. With 3 bases removed from V and 5 bases from J, the gap between germline ends came to 23 bases. Germline V gives CDR1 MNHEY, CDR2 SVGEGT. The CDR3 has 18 residues. CDR3 DNA sequence: TGTGCCAGCAGTTATGAGGCCACTAAACCCCTAACTCACAATGAGCAGTTCTTC. This encodes CASSYEATKPLTHNEQFF.

This clonotype was counted at least ten times. This chain's CDR3 is CASSPKRVGSNSPLHF. CDR3 sequence (DNA): TGTGCCAGCAGCCCCAAAAGGGTCGGATCTAATTCACCCCTCCACTTT. The gene calls are TRBV7-8 and TRBJ1-6; D is undetermined. The V end lost 5 bases, the J end lost 6 bases, and 17 bases lay between the germline ends. Per the germline V gene, CDR1 is SGHVS and CDR2 is FQNEAQ. The CDR3 runs to 16 residues.

This clonotype came up many times. The rearrangement joins TRBV28 to TRBJ2-7; 12 bases match TRBD2. The CDR3 is made up of 16 amino acids. J lost 2 bases, V lost 4 bases, and 6 bases had no gene match. CDR1 MDHEN and CDR2 SYDVKM come from the germline V gene. The CDR3 nucleotides are TGTGCCAGCAGTTCCAAATGGACTAGCGGGACCTACGAGCAGTACTTC. Its protein product is CASSSKWTSGTYEQYF.

This rearrangement joins TRBV12-3 or TRBV12-4 to TRBJ2-1; 9 bases line up with TRBD2. V lost 5 bases, J lost 8 bases, and 10 bases stayed unmatched. The CDR3 runs 15 residues. Here the CDR3 reads CASSPGAGGGYEQFF. CDR3 coding DNA: TGTGCCAGCAGTCCGGGAGCGGGAGGCGGTTATGAGCAGTTCTTC.

The chain employs TRBV30 and TRBJ2-2; 9 positions agree with TRBD2. There are 17 residues in the CDR3. With 0 bases clipped from V and 7 bases from J, the junction kept 12 bases outside the gene matches. Germline V gene sequence: CDR1 GTSNPN, CDR2 SVGIG (reference sequence). CDR3 DNA: TGTGCCTGGAGTGTACGGCGGGAGGGAGGTAGCATCGGGGAGCTGTTTTTT. Amino acids: CAWSVRREGGSIGELFF.

The CDR3 spells CSASDGAEQFF. In DNA, the CDR3 is TGCAGTGCTAGTGACGGGGCTGAGCAGTTCTTC. V is TRBV20-1 and J is TRBJ2-1; D tentatively fits TRBD1 or TRBD2 (5 bases each). Trimming cost V 3 bases and J 9 bases, with 9 bases left between them. The CDR3 covers 11 residues. Germline loops: CDR1 DFQATT, CDR2 SNEGSKA (reference sequence).

The chain is built from TRBV5-1 and TRBJ2-1, with D unclear. CDR1 is SGHRS and CDR2 is YFSETQ in the germline V gene. Between the trimmed V and J ends, which lost 0 bases and 5 bases, there was a span of 9 bases. This CDR3 is 14 amino acids long. Written as DNA, the CDR3 is TGCGCCAGCAGCTTGGAAGTCCGAGACAATGAGCAGTTCTTC. Residues: CASSLEVRDNEQFF.

This clonotype was detected ten times or more. The V call is TRBV19, the J call TRBJ2-5; D may be TRBD1 or TRBD2 (5 bases each). This CDR3 has 16 residues. Trimming stripped 5 bases from V and 5 bases from J, with 21 bases between. The V gene's germline CDR1 is LNHDA and CDR2 SQIVND (reference sequence). The CDR3 reads CASSPRDPFDWETQYF. For the CDR3, the DNA is TGTGCCAGTAGTCCTCGGGACCCCTTCGACTGGGAGACCCAGTACTTC.

In this sample, this clonotype turned up a few times. V and J are TRBV7-8 and TRBJ1-5; the match to TRBD1 covers 9 bases. The junction had 8 bases not matched to a gene; V was cut back by 6 bases and J by 2 bases. The CDR3 runs to 16 residues. The germline V gene has CDR1 SGHVS and CDR2 FQNEAQ. The CDR3 region is CASRPDRGEGNQPQHF. DNA of the CDR3: TGTGCCAGCAGACCGGACAGGGGCGAAGGCAATCAGCCCCAGCATTTT.

This clonotype has at least ten counts. V is TRBV28 and J is TRBJ2-1, with D perhaps matching TRBD1 or TRBD2 (5 bases each). The germline gives CDR1 MDHEN, CDR2 SYDVKM. V lost 7 bases, J lost 0 bases, and 19 bases lay in between. The CDR3 covers 17 residues. The CDR3: CASTPTWGSDSYNEQFF. For the CDR3, the DNA is TGTGCCAGCACCCCCACTTGGGGGAGCGACTCCTACAATGAGCAGTTCTTC.

This clonotype has just a few counts. The chain recombines TRBV10-3 with TRBJ1-1; D is uncertain. Trimming pared 4 bases from V and 1 base from J, leaving 4 bases between. Germline CDR1 ENHRY, CDR2 SYGVKD. This CDR3 comprises 12 residues. CDR3 amino acids: CAISATNTEAFF. DNA of the CDR3: TGTGCCATCAGTGCAACGAACACTGAAGCTTTCTTT.

This clonotype was observed many times. V is TRBV27 and J is TRBJ2-5; D remains ambiguous. The CDR3 covers 16 residues. Trimming stripped 0 bases from V and 0 bases from J, with 11 bases between. Germline CDR1 and CDR2: MNHEY and SMNVEV (reference sequence). The CDR3 spells CASSLSGIFYQETQYF. The CDR3 DNA follows: TGTGCCAGCAGTTTATCAGGGATCTTCTACCAAGAGACCCAGTACTTC.

There are a few counts of this clonotype. This chain joins TRBV20-1 and TRBJ1-4; D uncertain. Trimming removed 6 bases from V and 3 bases from J, with 14 bases in between. From germline, CDR1 is DFQATT and CDR2 SNEGSKA (reference sequence). CDR3 length: 14 amino acids. The CDR3 region is CSATSDLANEKLFF. The CDR3 DNA sequence: TGCAGTGCAACGAGCGACTTAGCTAATGAAAAACTGTTTTTT.